This T cell receptor beta chain was sequenced in a study of blood T cell repertoires in COVID-19. Original data processing: It was from reference gene primer amplification that nucleated cell counts were estimated. TCRdb keeps only in-frame clones here, not all; method: immunoSEQ multiplex PCR. V and J calls and clone size come straight from that table; D and trimming were deduced from the DNA. The sample shows approximately 190,000 clones, roughly 84% of them seen only once. Per germline, CDR1 MNHEY and CDR2 SVGEGT. The CDR3 covers 14 residues. Trimming stripped 6 bases from V and 4 bases from J, with 15 bases between.

The chain combines TRBV6-2 or TRBV6-3 with TRBJ1-2; D is ambiguous. This TCR was recovered from a woman aged 25 to 39 who had been exposed to COVID-19. The sequenced material came from PBMCs or T cells enriched from blood (not recorded which). Here the CDR3 reads CASSYNKRTYGYTF. CDR3 DNA sequence: TGTGCCAGCAGCTATAATAAGAGAACCTATGGCTACACCTTC.